These 9 T cell receptor beta chains came from one sample sequenced in a study of neurological immune-mediated disorders. TCRdb recomputed calls from the 5' RACE reads with MiXCR, one row per CDR3 protein. The table lists about 33,000 distinct CDR3 sequences, approximately 1.5% of them singletons. Material: PBMCs. These receptors were collected from a woman in her twenties or thirties with multiple sclerosis.

This clonotype came up many times. V usage is TRBV20-1 and J usage is TRBJ2-1, with 14 positions matching TRBD2. V gave up 1 base and J gave up 9 bases; unmatched junction bases: 5. This CDR3 is 15 amino acids long. Germline V CDR1 and CDR2: DFQATT, SNEGSKA (reference sequence). CDR3 DNA sequence: TGCAGTGCTAGAGCCGGGACTAGCGGGGGCGGTGAGCAGTTCTTC. Translating it yields CSARAGTSGGGEQFF.

This clonotype was found many times. V is TRBV12-3 or TRBV12-4 and J is TRBJ2-2; D might be TRBD1 (5 bases). CDR3 size: 14 residues. Trimming took 0 bases from V and 4 from J, leaving 6 bases between them. The CDR3 spells CASSLARATGELFF. Here the CDR3 DNA reads TGTGCCAGCAGTTTAGCCAGGGCCACCGGGGAGCTGTTTTTT.

In this sample, this clonotype turned up many times. This sequence joins TRBV6-2 or TRBV6-3 and TRBJ2-7; D tentatively reads TRBD1 or TRBD2 (5 bases each). Germline V gene data show CDR1 as MNHEY and CDR2 as SVGEGT. The CDR3 has 12 residues. V lost 4 bases and J lost 9, with 13 bases in between. CDR3 region: CASSFRWGLQYF. The CDR3, as DNA: TGTGCCAGCAGTTTTCGTTGGGGGTTGCAGTACTTC.

The table lists this clonotype with many counts. The V and J genes are TRBV7-2 and TRBJ2-1; no firm D call. Germline loops: CDR1 SGHTA, CDR2 FQGNSA. V was cut by 0 bases and J by 5 bases, with 8 bases left in between. The CDR3 loop spans 14 amino acids. Here the CDR3 DNA reads TGTGCCAGCAGCTTAGCGTGGGCTGACAATGAGCAGTTCTTC. It encodes CASSLAWADNEQFF. The whole variable domain, remainder taken from reference TRBV7-2 and TRBJ2-1, is GAGVSQSPSNKVTEKGKDVELRCDPISGHTALYWYRQSLGQGLEFLIYFQGNSAPDKSGLPSDRFSAERTGGSVSTLTIQRTQQEDSAVYLCASSLAWADNEQFFGPGTRLTVL.

This clonotype was counted at least ten times. The chain joins TRBV27 to TRBJ2-1, with 8 bases identical to TRBD2. Trimming removed 0 bases from V and 8 bases from J; junction bases left unmatched: 6. Germline V gene lookup returns CDR1 MNHEY and CDR2 SMNVEV (reference sequence). This CDR3 has 15 amino acids. The DNA for the CDR3 is TGTGCCAGCAGTTTATCGCCAGCGGGGGTGGATGAGCAGTTCTTC. This codes for CASSLSPAGVDEQFF.

There are many counts of this clonotype. The chain combines TRBV20-1 with TRBJ2-5; the match to TRBD2 covers 7 bases. The junction had 5 bases not matched to a gene; V was cut back by 5 bases and J by 2 bases. The CDR3 contains 13 residues. Germline CDR1 and CDR2: DFQATT and SNEGSKA (reference sequence). The CDR3 spells CSAPTSSQETQYF. The CDR3, as DNA: TGCAGTGCTCCGACTAGCAGTCAAGAGACCCAGTACTTC.

This clonotype was counted at least ten times. This chain connects TRBV10-3 to TRBJ2-2; 9 nucleotides match TRBD2. The V segment lost 4 bases and the J segment 5 bases; nucleotides outside the gene matches: 5. Per the germline V gene, CDR1 is ENHRY and CDR2 is SYGVKD. CDR3 length: 15 amino acids. The CDR3 here is CAISAAGGRTGELFF. The CDR3 coding sequence is TGTGCCATCAGTGCAGCGGGGGGCCGTACCGGGGAGCTGTTTTTT.

This clonotype was found many times. DNA of the CDR3: TGTGCCAGCAGTTTCGGGAACAGGGAGGAAAAACTGTTTTTT. This encodes CASSFGNREEKLFF. The chain couples TRBV28 to TRBJ1-4; D is possibly TRBD1 (6 bases). Germline values: CDR1 MDHEN, CDR2 SYDVKM. Trimming removed 3 bases from V and 8 bases from J, with 13 bases in between. The CDR3 runs 14 residues.

There are many counts of this clonotype. The chain recombines TRBV7-9 with TRBJ2-7; D ambiguous. Germline loops: CDR1 SEHNR, CDR2 FQNEAQ (reference sequence). V dropped 2 bases and J dropped 0 bases, with 14 bases sitting between them. CDR3 length equals 16 residues. The CDR3 coding sequence is TGTGCCAGCAGCTTACCCGCGGACGGTGACTCCTACGAGCAGTACTTC. Protein sequence: CASSLPADGDSYEQYF. Complete variable domain (other parts from reference TRBV7-9 and TRBJ2-7): DTGVSQNPRHKITKRGQNVTFRCDPISEHNRLYWYRQTLGQGPEFLTYFQNEAQLEKSRLLSDRFSAERPKGSFSTLEIQRTEQGDSAMYLCASSLPADGDSYEQYFGPGTRLTVT.